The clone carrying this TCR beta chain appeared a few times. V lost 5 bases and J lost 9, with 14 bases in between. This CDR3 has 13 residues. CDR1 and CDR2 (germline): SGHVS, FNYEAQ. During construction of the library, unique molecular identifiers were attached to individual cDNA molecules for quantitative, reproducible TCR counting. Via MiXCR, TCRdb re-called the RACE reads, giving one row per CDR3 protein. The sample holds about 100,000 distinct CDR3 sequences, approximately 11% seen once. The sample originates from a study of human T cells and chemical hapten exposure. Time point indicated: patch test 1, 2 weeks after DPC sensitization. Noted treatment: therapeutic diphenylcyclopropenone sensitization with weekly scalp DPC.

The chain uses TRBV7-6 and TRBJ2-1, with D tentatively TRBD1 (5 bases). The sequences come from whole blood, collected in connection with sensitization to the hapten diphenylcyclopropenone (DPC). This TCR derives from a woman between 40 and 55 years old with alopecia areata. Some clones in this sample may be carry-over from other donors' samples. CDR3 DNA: TGTGCCAGCAGCCCTGGGGTAGGGGCTGAGCAGTTCTTC. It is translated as CASSPGVGAEQFF.